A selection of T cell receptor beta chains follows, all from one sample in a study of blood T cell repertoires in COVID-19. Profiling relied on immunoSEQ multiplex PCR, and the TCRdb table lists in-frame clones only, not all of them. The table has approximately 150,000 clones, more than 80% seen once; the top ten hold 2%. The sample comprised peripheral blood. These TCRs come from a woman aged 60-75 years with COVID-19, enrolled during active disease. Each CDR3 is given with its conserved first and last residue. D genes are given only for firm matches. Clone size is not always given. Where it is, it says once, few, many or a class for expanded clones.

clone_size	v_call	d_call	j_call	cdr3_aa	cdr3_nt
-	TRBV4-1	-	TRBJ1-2	CASSHPVNQGPRGYGYTF	TGCGCCAGCAGCCATCCAGTCAACCAGGGGCCGAGGGGCTATGGCTACACCTTC
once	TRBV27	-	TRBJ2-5	CASNRASGTQYF	TGTGCCAGTAACAGGGCTTCGGGGACCCAGTACTTC
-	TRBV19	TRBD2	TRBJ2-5	CASSIAFSGGARQETQYF	TGTGCCAGTAGTATAGCCTTTAGCGGGGGGGCGAGGCAAGAGACCCAGTACTTC
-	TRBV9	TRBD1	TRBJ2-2	CASSVARGPYTGELFF	TGTGCCAGCAGCGTAGCTAGGGGGCCGTACACCGGGGAGCTGTTTTTT
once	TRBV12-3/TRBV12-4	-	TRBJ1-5	CASSSSLQPQHF	TGTGCCAGCAGTTCCAGTTTGCAGCCCCAGCATTTT
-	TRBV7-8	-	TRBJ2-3	CASSLALKGEGVTDTQYF	TGTGCCAGCAGCTTAGCGCTTAAAGGGGAGGGGGTCACAGATACGCAGTATTTT
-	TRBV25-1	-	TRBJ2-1	CASSPLFQGRSYNEQFF	TGTGCCAGCAGTCCCCTTTTTCAGGGGCGCTCCTACAATGAGCAGTTCTTC
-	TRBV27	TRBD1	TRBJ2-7	CASSFSGGEQYF	TGTGCCAGCAGTTTCTCAGGGGGAGAGCAGTACTTC
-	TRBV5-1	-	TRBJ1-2	CASSPRGGVGFGYTF	TGCGCCAGCAGCCCGAGGGGGGGCGTGGGATTTGGCTACACCTTC
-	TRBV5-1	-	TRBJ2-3	CASSLSGGAIDTQYF	TGCGCCAGCAGCTTATCTGGGGGGGCGATAGATACGCAGTATTTT
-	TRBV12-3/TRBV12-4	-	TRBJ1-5	CASSLMRGQPQHF	TGTGCCAGCAGTTTAATGCGGGGTCAGCCCCAGCATTTT
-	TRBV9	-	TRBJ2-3	CASSSPGISTDTQYF	TGTGCCAGCAGCTCCCCGGGGATTTCCACAGATACGCAGTATTTT
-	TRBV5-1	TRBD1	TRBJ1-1	CASSRDRDTEAFF	TGCGCCAGCAGCAGGGACAGGGACACTGAAGCTTTCTTT
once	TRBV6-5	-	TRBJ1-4	CASSRGAYEKLFF	TGTGCCAGCAGTCGGGGGGCGTATGAAAAACTGTTTTTT
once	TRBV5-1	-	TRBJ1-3	CASSVQGISGNTIYF	TGCGCCAGCAGCGTGCAGGGGATCTCTGGAAACACCATATATTTT
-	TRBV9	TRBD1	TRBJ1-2	CASSVEWGQGYGYTF	TGTGCCAGCAGCGTAGAGTGGGGACAGGGCTATGGCTACACCTTC
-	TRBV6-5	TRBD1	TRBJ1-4	CASRTTGGNEKLFF	TGTGCCAGCAGGACGACAGGGGGCAATGAAAAACTGTTTTTT
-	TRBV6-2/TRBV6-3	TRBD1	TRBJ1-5	CASSLNRGLGQPQHF	TGTGCCAGCAGCCTAAACAGGGGGCTCGGTCAGCCCCAGCATTTT
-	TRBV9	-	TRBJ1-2	CASSDGAGFSYGYTF	TGTGCCAGCAGCGATGGGGCAGGCTTTTCCTATGGCTACACCTTC
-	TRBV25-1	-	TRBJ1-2	CASSEGWGGPGYTF	TGTGCCAGCAGTGAAGGGTGGGGGGGCCCTGGCTACACCTTC
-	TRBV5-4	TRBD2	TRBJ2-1	CASSRTSGGAQYNEQFF	TGTGCCAGCAGCCGGACTAGCGGGGGGGCCCAGTACAATGAGCAGTTCTTC
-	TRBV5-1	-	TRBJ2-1	CASSTRTDGGEQFF	TGCGCCAGCAGCACCCGGACAGATGGTGGTGAGCAGTTCTTC
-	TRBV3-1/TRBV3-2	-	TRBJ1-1	CASSQVAFQAFF	TGTGCCAGCAGCCAAGTCGCGTTCCAAGCTTTCTTT
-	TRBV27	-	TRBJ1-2	CASRRNRDDDGYTF	TGTGCCAGCAGGCGTAACAGGGACGACGATGGCTACACCTTC
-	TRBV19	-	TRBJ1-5	CASSIVFQPQHF	TGTGCCAGTAGTATAGTATTCCAGCCCCAGCATTTT
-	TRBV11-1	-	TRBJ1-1	CASSPGLFTAGAFF	TGTGCCAGCAGCCCGGGACTCTTCACGGCGGGAGCTTTCTTT
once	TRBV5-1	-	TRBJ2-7	CASSSSGQGQYF	TGCGCCAGCAGCTCGTCCGGTCAGGGGCAGTACTTC
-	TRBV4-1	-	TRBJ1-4	CASTTSPKGSTNEKLFF	TGCGCCAGCACCACAAGTCCAAAGGGGTCAACTAATGAAAAACTGTTTTTT
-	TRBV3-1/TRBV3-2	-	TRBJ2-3	CASSLPGVSDTQYF	TGTGCCAGCAGCCTCCCGGGTGTATCAGATACGCAGTATTTT
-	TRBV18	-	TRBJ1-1	CASSPTSGIQNTEAFF	TGTGCCAGCTCACCGACATCAGGAATACAGAACACTGAAGCTTTCTTT
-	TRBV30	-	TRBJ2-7	CAWSGLTGQEQYF	TGTGCCTGGAGTGGCCTTACAGGGCAAGAGCAGTACTTC
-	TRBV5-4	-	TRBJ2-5	CASSFIGTQETQYF	TGTGCCAGCAGCTTTATCGGGACACAAGAGACCCAGTACTTC
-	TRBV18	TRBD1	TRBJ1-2	CASSRTGGMNGYTF	TGTGCCAGCTCACGGACAGGGGGAATGAATGGCTACACCTTC
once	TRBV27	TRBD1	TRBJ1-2	CASSLRTGEGNYGYTF	TGTGCCAGCAGTTTGCGGACAGGGGAAGGTAACTATGGCTACACCTTC
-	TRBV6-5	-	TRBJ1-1	CASSIRTGNTEAFF	TGTGCCAGCAGTATAAGGACGGGAAACACTGAAGCTTTCTTT
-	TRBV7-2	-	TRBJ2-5	CASSLAQTRETQYF	TGTGCCAGCAGCTTAGCGCAGACTAGAGAGACCCAGTACTTC
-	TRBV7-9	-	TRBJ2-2	CASSLVGLTTGELFF	TGTGCCAGCAGCTTAGTCGGACTAACCACCGGGGAGCTGTTTTTT
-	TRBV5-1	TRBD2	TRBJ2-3	CASSLPTSGGYTDTQYF	TGCGCCAGCAGCTTGCCAACTAGCGGGGGCTACACAGATACGCAGTATTTT
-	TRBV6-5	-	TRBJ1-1	CASSYSERSEAFF	TGTGCCAGCAGTTACTCTGAGCGATCTGAAGCTTTCTTT
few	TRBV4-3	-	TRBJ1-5	CASSQEVGQPYQPQHF	TGCGCCAGCAGCCAAGAGGTAGGACAGCCTTACCAGCCCCAGCATTTT
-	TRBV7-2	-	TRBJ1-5	CASSLSRGNQPQHF	TGTGCCAGCAGCTTAAGCAGGGGCAATCAGCCCCAGCATTTT
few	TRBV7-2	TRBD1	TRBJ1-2	CASSLDGQGGRGYTF	TGTGCCAGCAGCTTAGATGGGCAGGGGGGTCGGGGCTACACCTTC
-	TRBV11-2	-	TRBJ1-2	CASSLFRWGERTNYGYTF	TGTGCCAGCAGCTTATTTCGTTGGGGGGAACGAACTAACTATGGCTACACCTTC
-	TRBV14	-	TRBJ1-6	CASSQAQMPLTLHF	TGTGCCAGCAGCCAAGCGCAGATGCCTCTGACCCTCCACTTT
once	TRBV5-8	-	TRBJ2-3	CASSPGAGRRDTQYF	TGTGCCAGCAGCCCAGGGGCAGGGCGTCGAGATACGCAGTATTTT
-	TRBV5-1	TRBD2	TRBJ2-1	CASSRGLAGGDYNEQFF	TGCGCCAGCAGCAGGGGACTAGCGGGGGGCGACTACAATGAGCAGTTCTTC